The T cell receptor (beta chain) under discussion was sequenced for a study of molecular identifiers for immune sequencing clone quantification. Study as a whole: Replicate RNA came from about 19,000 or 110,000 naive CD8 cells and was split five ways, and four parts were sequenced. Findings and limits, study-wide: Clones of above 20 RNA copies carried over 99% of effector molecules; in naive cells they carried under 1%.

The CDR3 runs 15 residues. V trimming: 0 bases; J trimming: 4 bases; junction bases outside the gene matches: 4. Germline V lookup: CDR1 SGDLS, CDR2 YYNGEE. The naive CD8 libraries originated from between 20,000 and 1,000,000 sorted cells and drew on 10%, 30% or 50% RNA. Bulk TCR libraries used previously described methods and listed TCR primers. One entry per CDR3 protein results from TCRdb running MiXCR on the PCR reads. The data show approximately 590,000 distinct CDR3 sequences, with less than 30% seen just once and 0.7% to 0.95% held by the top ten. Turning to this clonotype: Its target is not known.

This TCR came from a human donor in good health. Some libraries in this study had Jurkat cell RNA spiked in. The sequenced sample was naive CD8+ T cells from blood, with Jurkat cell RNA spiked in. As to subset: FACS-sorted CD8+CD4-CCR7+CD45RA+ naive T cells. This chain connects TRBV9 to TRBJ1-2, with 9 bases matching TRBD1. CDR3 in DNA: TGTGCCAGCAGCGTAGATCCGACAGGGGGCTATGGCTACACCTTC. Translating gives CASSVDPTGGYGYTF.